These 18 T cell receptor beta chains share one sample of origin, sequenced in a study of immune cell composition in non-small cell lung cancer. Normal lung was taken at the farthest possible site, at least 3 cm from tumour. Sequencing was performed with immunoSEQ multiplex PCR; in TCRdb, only in-frame clones are kept and a portion is missing. Among 5,500 to 7,000 clones listed, 71% were seen once. Sequenced input: non-adjacent lung tissue. Every receptor here comes from a human donor with non-small cell lung cancer.

V is TRBV5-1 and J is TRBJ1-1; 11 positions match TRBD1. The CDR3 runs to 14 residues. V lost 4 bases to trimming and J lost 5 bases; unmatched junction nucleotides: 4. Germline CDR1 SGHRS, CDR2 YFSETQ. The CDR3 protein is CASSHGQGATEAFF. CDR3 bases: TGCGCCAGCAGCCACGGACAGGGGGCGACTGAAGCTTTCTTT.

The DNA for the CDR3 is TGTGCCAGCAGCTTAGAGTACTTGACAGAGTATGGCTACACCTTC. Translated, it gives CASSLEYLTEYGYTF. V and J are TRBV7-9 and TRBJ1-2, with D perhaps matching TRBD1 (5 bases). The CDR3 sequence is 15 residues long. Trimming took off 1 base at V and 5 bases at J, with 14 bases between the two ends. Germline V gene sequence: CDR1 SEHNR, CDR2 FQNEAQ (reference sequence). Supplemented by reference TRBV7-9 and TRBJ1-2, the full variable domain reads DTGVSQNPRHKITKRGQNVTFRCDPISEHNRLYWYRQTLGQGPEFLTYFQNEAQLEKSRLLSDRFSAERPKGSFSTLEIQRTEQGDSAMYLCASSLEYLTEYGYTFGSGTRLTVV.

V usage is TRBV6-5 and J usage is TRBJ1-4; D gene uncertain. Trimming took off 6 bases at V and 1 base at J, with 6 bases between the two ends. The CDR3 has 13 residues. CDR1 MNHEY and CDR2 SVGAGI come from the germline V gene. DNA of the CDR3: TGTGCCAGCAGGCGGGGAACTAATGAAAAACTGTTTTTT. Its protein is CASRRGTNEKLFF.

V usage is TRBV28 and J usage is TRBJ1-1, with D tentatively TRBD1 (5 bases). V was pared by 7 bases and J by 7 bases, with 13 bases between. Germline V gives CDR1 MDHEN, CDR2 SYDVKM. The CDR3 has 12 amino acids. The CDR3 DNA reads TGTGCCAGCACCTGGGGCCTCCTTGAAGCTTTCTTT. It encodes CASTWGLLEAFF.

The V call is TRBV5-4, the J call TRBJ1-6; a weak D match, TRBD1 (5 bases). CDR1 and CDR2 from the germline V gene are SGHNT and YYREEE (reference sequence). The V end was cut by 0 bases, the J end by 7 bases, with 11 bases between. This CDR3 has 15 amino acids. CDR3 nucleotides: TGTGCCAGCAGCTTGGACAGGCTGGTCAATTCACCCCTCCACTTT. It encodes CASSLDRLVNSPLHF.

This rearrangement joins TRBV7-2 to TRBJ2-3; possibly TRBD1 for D (5 bases). The germline V gene encodes CDR1 SGHTA and CDR2 FQGNSA. The CDR3 sequence is 15 residues long. The V and J ends lost 5 bases and 0 bases respectively, with 12 bases between them. The CDR3 here is CASSRTYTSTDTQYF. The CDR3 DNA reads TGTGCCAGCAGCCGGACATACACCAGCACAGATACGCAGTATTTT.

The V call is TRBV9, the J call TRBJ2-1; possibly TRBD2 for D (6 bases). Trimming removed 5 bases from V and 7 bases from J, with 16 bases in between. Germline lookup yields CDR1 SGDLS and CDR2 YYNGEE. This CDR3 is 14 amino acids long. DNA for the CDR3: TGTGCCAGCAGTAATTCGGGGGACTGGAATGAGCAGTTCTTC. This codes for CASSNSGDWNEQFF.

The CDR3 spells CASSRVGANEQFF. Written as DNA, the CDR3 is TGCGCCAGCAGCCGGGTTGGGGCCAATGAGCAGTTCTTC. The chain recombines TRBV4-1 with TRBJ2-1; the D gene is possibly TRBD1 (5 bases). V was shortened by 4 bases and J by 6 bases, with 10 bases between the two germline ends. Germline-derived CDR1 and CDR2 are MGHRA and YSYEKL. There are 13 residues in the CDR3.

V is TRBV28 and J is TRBJ2-2; 8 nucleotides line up with TRBD1. The CDR3 covers 16 residues. Germline lookup yields CDR1 MDHEN and CDR2 SYDVKM. The junction had 6 bases not matched to a gene; V was cut back by 6 bases and J by 0 bases. CDR3 amino acids: CASRRRTGSNTGELFF. The CDR3 DNA follows: TGTGCCAGCAGGCGTAGGACAGGGTCGAACACCGGGGAGCTGTTTTTT.

This chain uses TRBV15 with TRBJ1-1; D remains unclear. Trimming shortened V by 8 bases and J by 1 base, and 14 bases separated the two germline ends. This CDR3 comprises 14 residues. Per germline, CDR1 LNHNV and CDR2 YYDKDF (reference sequence). For the CDR3, the DNA is TGTGCCACCCGAAGTGTGGGCCGGAACACTGAAGCTTTCTTT. This gives the protein CATRSVGRNTEAFF.

This chain's CDR3 is CASSSGQGDVSPLHF. The CDR3 DNA reads TGTGCCAGCAGTAGTGGACAGGGGGATGTTTCACCCCTCCACTTT. The gene calls are TRBV6-1 and TRBJ1-6; the match to TRBD1 covers 10 bases. Trimming at V came to 5 bases and at J to 9 bases, leaving 7 bases not matched to a gene. Germline loops: CDR1 MNHNS, CDR2 SASEGT. The CDR3 is made up of 15 amino acids.

The CDR3 sequence: CASSLGQGASNTEAFF. DNA of the CDR3: TGTGCCAGCAGCTTAGGACAGGGGGCGAGCAACACTGAAGCTTTCTTT. This chain uses TRBV7-9 with TRBJ1-1; TRBD1 aligns across 10 bases. The CDR3 covers 16 residues. The J segment lost 2 bases and the V segment lost 1 base, leaving 4 bases of the junction unmatched. CDR1 is SEHNR, CDR2 FQNEAQ, per germline (reference sequence).

The chain is built from TRBV7-9 and TRBJ1-2; unclear D gene. In germline, CDR1 is SEHNR, CDR2 FQNEAQ (reference sequence). V lost 0 bases and J 5 bases, leaving 13 bases between the germline ends. CDR3 length: 15 residues. The CDR3 DNA reads TGTGCCAGCAGCTTAGCGTTTGCGGGATTTTATGGCTACACCTTC. Amino acids: CASSLAFAGFYGYTF.

The table lists this clone with a count of one. The genes are TRBV18 and TRBJ1-6, with 10 positions matching TRBD1. After removal of 3 bases from V and 8 bases from J, the junction contained 4 bases not matched to a gene. Germline-derived CDR1 and CDR2 are KGHSH and LQKENI. CDR3 length: 15 residues. The CDR3 DNA reads as TGTGCCAGCTCACCTAGGACAGGGGGAGATTCACCCCTCCACTTT. Translation gives CASSPRTGGDSPLHF.

The chain employs TRBV2 and TRBJ2-2, with D unclear. Germline assignment: CDR1 SNHLY and CDR2 FYNNEI. CDR3 length: 14 amino acids. V lost 8 bases and J lost 0, with 10 bases in between. The chain's CDR3 is CASVGQANTGELFF. CDR3 coding DNA: TGTGCCAGCGTTGGGCAGGCGAACACCGGGGAGCTGTTTTTT.

This clone has only a few counts. This chain links TRBV6-6 with TRBJ2-2; TRBD2 matches at 12 bases. The CDR3 contains 15 residues. CDR1 and CDR2 from the germline V gene are MNHNY and SVGAGI (reference sequence). Trimming removed 5 bases from V and 5 bases from J; junction bases left unmatched: 3. CDR3 nucleotide sequence: TGTGCCAGCAGTCAGCTAGCGGGGGGGACCGGGGAGCTGTTTTTT. Protein sequence: CASSQLAGGTGELFF.

This clone has more than one count but fewer than ten. The genes are TRBV25-1 and TRBJ1-2; TRBD1 matches at 9 bases. V was pared by 3 bases and J by 8 bases, with 7 bases of the junction left unmatched. CDR3 length equals 14 residues. Per germline, CDR1 MGHDK and CDR2 SYGVNS. DNA of the CDR3: TGTGCCAGCAGTGAGACAGGGGGTTCCCCGGGCTACACCTTC. Amino acid sequence: CASSETGGSPGYTF.

This chain connects TRBV10-3 to TRBJ2-3, with a weak D call TRBD1 (5 bases). This CDR3 spans 16 amino acids. The V end lost 0 bases, the J end lost 1 base, and 11 bases lay between the germline ends. Per the germline V gene, CDR1 is ENHRY and CDR2 is SYGVKD. In DNA form, the CDR3 reads TGTGCCATCAGTGAGTCGGGTCTGGGGCGCACAGATACGCAGTATTTT. Its protein is CAISESGLGRTDTQYF.